Presented here are 15 T cell receptor beta chains from one specimen sequenced in a study of post-analysis software for immune sequencing data. Overall study results and limits: The study found TRBV5-6, TRBV5-1 and TRBV20-1 among 4 or 5 TRBV segments more frequent in patients than controls.

Unique molecular identifiers had been added to the TCR beta cDNA libraries. MiXCR, applied by TCRdb to the PCR reads, yields one record per CDR3 protein. The repertoire includes hundreds of thousands of distinct CDR3 sequences, approximately 30% of them detected once, and roughly 0.54% sits in the top ten. These TCRs' antigens remain unknown. Sequenced input: blood. Every receptor here comes from a girl aged 5-17 years with multiple sclerosis.

The sample holds a few counts of this clonotype. The V and J genes are TRBV4-3 and TRBJ2-1; D unresolved. CDR1 LGHNA and CDR2 YSLEER come from the germline V gene. The CDR3 covers 13 residues. V dropped 1 base and J dropped 6 bases, with 7 bases sitting between them. CDR3 protein: CASSQVWGNEQFF. The CDR3 coding sequence is TGCGCCAGCAGCCAAGTCTGGGGCAATGAGCAGTTCTTC.

This clonotype has just a few counts. The CDR3 region is CASSQVRERGYTF. For the CDR3, the DNA is TGTGCCAGCAGCCAAGTTAGGGAGCGCGGCTACACCTTC. The rearrangement uses TRBV3-1 and TRBJ1-2; D is uncertain. The V and J ends lost 1 base and 8 bases respectively, with 11 bases between them. The CDR3 spans 13 residues. Looked up from germline, CDR1 is LGHDT and CDR2 is YNNKEL (reference sequence).

The J gene is TRBJ2-4, the V gene TRBV5-1; tentatively, D is TRBD2 (6 bases). Per the germline V gene, CDR1 is SGHRS and CDR2 is YFSETQ. There are 16 residues in the CDR3. Trimming left V 0 bases short and J 3 bases short, with 13 bases between. The CDR3 DNA reads as TGCGCCAGCAGCTTGGCCCCGGGACTGGACAAAAACATTCAGTACTTC. Residues: CASSLAPGLDKNIQYF.

This clonotype showed up many times. The chain couples TRBV20-1 to TRBJ2-1, with 10 nucleotides matching TRBD1. The germline V gene has CDR1 DFQATT and CDR2 SNEGSKA (reference sequence). The ends lost 5 bases at V and 4 bases at J; junction bases unmatched: 5. The CDR3 loop spans 14 amino acids. The CDR3 bases are TGCAGTGCTCCCGGGACAGGGGATTACAATGAGCAGTTCTTC. Its translation is CSAPGTGDYNEQFF.

This clonotype was picked up a small number of times. The chain employs TRBV12-3 or TRBV12-4 and TRBJ2-3, with 9 bases fitting TRBD2. Unmatched junction bases numbered 9, after V lost 2 bases and J lost 9 bases. The CDR3 covers 15 residues. The chain's CDR3 is CASSLNRGGGATQYF. DNA of the CDR3: TGTGCCAGCAGTTTAAACCGGGGCGGGGGGGCGACGCAGTATTTT.

About this clonotype: This sequence may be a read error, since a much larger clone differs from it by one base. DNA of the CDR3: TGTGCCAGCAGCGGGAGCGGGAGTCCCTACAATGAGCAGTACTTC. Residues: CASSGSGSPYNEQYF. The genes are TRBV9 and TRBJ2-1; 8 bases line up with TRBD2. Near its end, the DNA agrees better with TRBJ2-7, so the J call may be wrong. CDR1 is SGDLS, CDR2 YYNGEE, per germline. The CDR3 covers 15 residues.

This clonotype was counted only a few times. This sequence joins TRBV20-1 and TRBJ1-1, with TRBD1 identical over 7 bases. The V and J ends lost 8 bases and 5 bases, in that order; junction bases with no gene match: 14. This CDR3 spans 14 amino acids. CDR1 and CDR2 from the germline V gene are DFQATT and SNEGSKA (reference sequence). CDR3: CSLRQGGGSTEAFF. CDR3 coding DNA: TGCAGTCTAAGACAAGGGGGCGGGTCAACTGAAGCTTTCTTT.

In its sample, this clonotype was seen many times. The CDR3 DNA sequence: TGTGCCAGCAGGACGGACAACTCCTATGGCTACACCTTC. Encoded protein: CASRTDNSYGYTF. The chain is built from TRBV12-3 or TRBV12-4 and TRBJ1-2; D might be TRBD1 (5 bases). The CDR3 has 13 residues. Between the trimmed V and J ends, which lost 6 bases and 4 bases, there was a span of 12 bases.

This clonotype has only a few counts. This chain uses TRBV29-1 with TRBJ2-5, with TRBD1 identical over 10 bases. Losses at the gene ends were 6 bases for V and 3 bases for J; bases not matched to a gene: 4. The CDR3 extends over 13 amino acids. The V gene's germline CDR1 is SQVTM and CDR2 ANQGSEA. The CDR3 DNA follows: TGCAGCGTGGTAGGGACAGGGGAAGAGACCCAGTACTTC. It yields the protein CSVVGTGEETQYF.

V usage is TRBV19 and J usage is TRBJ2-4; 9 positions agree with TRBD1. This CDR3 comprises 14 residues. Trimming took 8 bases from V and 2 from J; bases not matched to a gene: 4. In germline, CDR1 is LNHDA, CDR2 SQIVND (reference sequence). The CDR3 coding sequence is TGTGCCAGTGAGGACAGGGGAACCAAAAACATTCAGTACTTC. It is translated as CASEDRGTKNIQYF. The whole variable domain, remainder taken from reference TRBV19 and TRBJ2-4, is DGGITQSPKYLFRKEGQNVTLSCEQNLNHDAMYWYRQDPGQGLRLIYYSQIVNDFQKGDIAEGYSVSREKKESFPLTVTSAQKNPTAFYLCASEDRGTKNIQYFGAGTRLSVL.

The rearrangement uses TRBV20-1 and TRBJ2-5; perhaps TRBD2 as D (5 bases). Germline assignment: CDR1 DFQATT and CDR2 SNEGSKA (reference sequence). The V gene lost 5 bases and the J gene lost 0 bases, with 10 bases spanning the gap. The length of the CDR3 is 13 residues. The DNA for the CDR3 is TGCAGTGCTCCTGACTATTACCAAGAGACCCAGTACTTC. Translation gives CSAPDYYQETQYF.

A note on this clonotype: A single base separates this from a much larger clone, so it may be a read error. CDR3 in amino acids: CASRGQGANEVNYGYTF. DNA for the CDR3: TGTGCCAGCAGAGGACAGGGGGCCAACGAAGTCAACTATGGCTACACCTTC. The chain couples TRBV6-1 to TRBJ1-2, with TRBD1 matching over 11 bases. CDR3 length: 17 residues. With V trimmed by 6 bases and J by 2 bases, 11 bases remained unmatched. CDR1 and CDR2 (germline): MNHNS, SASEGT.

The rearrangement links TRBV27 to TRBJ2-1; D unresolved. CDR3 size: 13 residues. The V gene's germline CDR1 is MNHEY and CDR2 SMNVEV (reference sequence). Trimming pared 5 bases from V and 4 bases from J, leaving 9 bases between. The CDR3 region has the DNA TGTGCCAGCAGTAAGAATGGGTACAATGAGCAGTTCTTC. It codes for CASSKNGYNEQFF.

The chain is built from TRBV20-1 and TRBJ2-7; the match to TRBD2 covers 8 bases. The closer fit of TRBJ2-5 to the DNA end suggests the J call may be wrong. The CDR3 spans 13 residues. Germline CDR1 reads DFQATT; CDR2 reads SNEGSKA (reference sequence). Here the CDR3 DNA reads TGCAGTGCGGAGACTAGCGCCCAAGAGACCCAGTACTTC. Translated: CSAETSAQETQYF.

The chain recombines TRBV20-1 with TRBJ2-3; D is unresolved. The CDR3 extends over 14 amino acids. Trimming removed 2 bases at V and 0 bases at J, with 9 bases between. Germline values: CDR1 DFQATT, CDR2 SNEGSKA (reference sequence). As DNA, the CDR3 is TGCAGTGCTAGATGGCGGTCTAGCACAGATACGCAGTATTTT. It codes for CSARWRSSTDTQYF.